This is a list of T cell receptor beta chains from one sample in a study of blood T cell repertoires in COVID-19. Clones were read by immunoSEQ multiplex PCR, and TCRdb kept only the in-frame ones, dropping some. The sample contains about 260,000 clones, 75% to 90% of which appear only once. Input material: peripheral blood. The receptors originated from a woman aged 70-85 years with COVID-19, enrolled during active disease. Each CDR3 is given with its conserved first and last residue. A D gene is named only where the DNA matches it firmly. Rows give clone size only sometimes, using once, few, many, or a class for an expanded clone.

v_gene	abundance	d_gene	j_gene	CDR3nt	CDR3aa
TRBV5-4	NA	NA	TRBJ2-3	TGTGCCAGCAGCTTGAGGAGCGGATCTAGCACAGATACGCAGTATTTT	CASSLRSGSSTDTQYF
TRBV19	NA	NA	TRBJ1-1	TGTGCCAGTAGTATTAATGGGGGGGCCAGATGGACTGAAGCTTTCTTT	CASSINGGARWTEAFF
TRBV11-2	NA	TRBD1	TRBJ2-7	TGTGCCAGCAGCCTACAGGGGGCGCTGGAGCAGTACTTC	CASSLQGALEQYF
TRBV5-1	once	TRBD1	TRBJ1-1	TGCGCCAGCAGCTTGATGGGACAGGGTGGCGCTGAAGCTTTCTTT	CASSLMGQGGAEAFF
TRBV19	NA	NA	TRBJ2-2	TGTGCCAGTCAGAACACCGGGGAGCTGTTTTTT	CASQNTGELFF
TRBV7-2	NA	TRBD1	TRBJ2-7	TGTGCCAGCAGCTTAGCAGGGGGCCCCAATTACGAGCAGTACTTC	CASSLAGGPNYEQYF
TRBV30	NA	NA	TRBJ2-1	TGTGCCTGGAGCCTTGGCCTCTCCTACAATGAGCAGTTCTTC	CAWSLGLSYNEQFF
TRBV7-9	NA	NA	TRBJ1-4	TGTGCCAGCAGCTTAATAGGAGGGCTGGGGTCAGGAGAAAAACTGTTTTTT	CASSLIGGLGSGEKLFF
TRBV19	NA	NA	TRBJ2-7	TGTGCCAGTAGTATAGTCCTAGCCTATAACGAGCAGTACTTC	CASSIVLAYNEQYF
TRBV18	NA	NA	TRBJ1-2	TGTGCCAGCTCGCCCCAGGAAATAGGACGGAGGGCAGACTACACCTTC	CASSPQEIGRRADYTF
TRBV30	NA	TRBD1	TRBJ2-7	TGTGCCTTAGAAGAGGACAGGGGCCACGAGCAGTACTTC	CALEEDRGHEQYF
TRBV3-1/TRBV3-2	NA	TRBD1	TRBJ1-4	TGTGCCAGCAGCTTCCAGCAGGGGGGTAGAGAAAAACTGTTTTTT	CASSFQQGGREKLFF
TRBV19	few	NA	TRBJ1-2	TGTGCCAGTAGTCCAGAAATAGGGGGCTATGGCTACACCTTC	CASSPEIGGYGYTF
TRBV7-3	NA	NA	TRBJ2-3	TGTGCCAGCAGCCTGGGAGGTCCCGACACAGATACGCAGTATTTT	CASSLGGPDTDTQYF
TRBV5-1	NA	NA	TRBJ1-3	TGCGCCAGCAGCTTGGACCCGGGTAACACCATATATTTT	CASSLDPGNTIYF
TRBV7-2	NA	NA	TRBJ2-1	TGTGCCAGCAGCCCTACTTTCTTAATGTCGAAGTTCTTC	CASSPTFLMSKFF
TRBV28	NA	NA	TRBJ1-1	TGTGCCAGCAGTTTAACAGGGTCTCGACTAGCTTTCTTT	CASSLTGSRLAFF
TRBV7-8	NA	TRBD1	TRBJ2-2	TGTGCCAGCAGCTCCCTACAGGGGGCAACCGGGGAGCTGTTTTTT	CASSSLQGATGELFF
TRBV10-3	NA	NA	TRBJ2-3	TGTGCCATCAGTGACAGAGGGGCAGGGGCGGCAGATACGCAGTATTTT	CAISDRGAGAADTQYF
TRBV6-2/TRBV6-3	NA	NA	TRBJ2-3	TGTGCCAGCAGTTACTCGAAGACTCCCGGAGATACGCAGTATTTT	CASSYSKTPGDTQYF
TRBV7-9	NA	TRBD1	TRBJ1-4	TGTGCCAGCAGCTTGACAGGGACAAACGAAAAACTGTTTTTT	CASSLTGTNEKLFF
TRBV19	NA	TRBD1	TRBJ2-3	TGTGCCAGTAGTAGGCCGGGACAGAGCACAGATACGCAGTATTTT	CASSRPGQSTDTQYF
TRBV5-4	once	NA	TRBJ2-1	TGTGCCAGCAGCGCGATGCGGAATGAGCAGTTCTTC	CASSAMRNEQFF
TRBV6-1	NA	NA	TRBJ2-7	TGTGCCAGCAGCCGCCCGACTAGGAGCTCCTACGAGCAGTACTTC	CASSRPTRSSYEQYF
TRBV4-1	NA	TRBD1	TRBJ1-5	TGCGCCAGCAGCCAAGATTTGACAGGGAGGTATCAGCCCCAGCATTTT	CASSQDLTGRYQPQHF
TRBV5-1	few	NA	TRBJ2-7	TGCGCCAGCAGCTTGGGCTCCTCCAGAAAAGTCTACGAGCAGTACTTC	CASSLGSSRKVYEQYF
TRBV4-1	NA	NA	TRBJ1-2	TGCGCCAGCAGCCAAGATCCAGTCTCCTATGGCTACACCTTC	CASSQDPVSYGYTF
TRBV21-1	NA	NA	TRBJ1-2	TGTGCCAGCAGCATTGGCAGGCACTATGGCTACACCTTC	CASSIGRHYGYTF
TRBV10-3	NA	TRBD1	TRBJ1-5	TGTGCCATCAGGGGACAGTTGGATCAGCCCCAGCATTTT	CAIRGQLDQPQHF
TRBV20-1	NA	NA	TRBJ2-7	TGCAGTGCTACTCCGACTACGGGGCAGTACTTC	CSATPTTGQYF
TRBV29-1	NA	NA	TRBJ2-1	TGCAGCGTTGAAGATCGGGTGAGCTCCTACAATGAGCAGTTCTTC	CSVEDRVSSYNEQFF
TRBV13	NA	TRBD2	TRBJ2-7	TGTGCCAGCAGCCTCGACAGGGCGGGTAGCGGGAGCGACGAGCAGTACTTC	CASSLDRAGSGSDEQYF
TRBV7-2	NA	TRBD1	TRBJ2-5	TGTGCCAGCAGCCTGGGGACAGGAGGGGGGGAGACCCAGTACTTC	CASSLGTGGGETQYF
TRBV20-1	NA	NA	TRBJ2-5	TGCAGTGCTAGTCCTCGGCGGGCACAAGAGACCCAGTACTTC	CSASPRRAQETQYF
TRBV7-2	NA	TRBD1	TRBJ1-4	TGTGCCAGCAGTTACACAGGGGGGGAAAACGAAAAACTGTTTTTT	CASSYTGGENEKLFF
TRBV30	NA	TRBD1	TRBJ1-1	TGTGCCTGGAGTACTGGACAGGTGAACACTGAAGCTTTCTTT	CAWSTGQVNTEAFF
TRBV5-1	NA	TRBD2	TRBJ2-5	TGCGCCAGCAGCTTGGAGGCGGGAGTTTCGGAGACCCAGTACTTC	CASSLEAGVSETQYF
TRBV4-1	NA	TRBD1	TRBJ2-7	TGCGCCAGCAGCCAGAGGGACAGGGGCTACGAGCAGTACTTC	CASSQRDRGYEQYF
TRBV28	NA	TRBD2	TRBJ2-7	TGTGCCAGCAGTTTAAGTTTTAGCGGGAGCGCCCGGGGGCAGTACTTC	CASSLSFSGSARGQYF
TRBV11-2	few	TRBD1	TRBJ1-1	TGTGCCAGCAGTAGCCAAGGGACAGTGAACACTGAAGCTTTCTTT	CASSSQGTVNTEAFF
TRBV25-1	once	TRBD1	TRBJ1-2	TGTGCCAGCAGTGACCCGACAGGGCTCTATGGCTACACCTTC	CASSDPTGLYGYTF
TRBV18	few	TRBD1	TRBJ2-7	TGTGCCAGCTCACCAAGCCACGACAGGGCCCACGAGCAGTACTTC	CASSPSHDRAHEQYF
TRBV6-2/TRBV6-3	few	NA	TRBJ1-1	TGTGCCAGCAGTTATTCGACAGGCCAAATGAACACTGAAGCTTTCTTT	CASSYSTGQMNTEAFF
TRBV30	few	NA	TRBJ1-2	TGTGCCTGGAGTGCCCAGGTCTGGGGCGTTGGCTACACCTTC	CAWSAQVWGVGYTF
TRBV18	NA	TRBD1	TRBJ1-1	TGTGCCAGCTCATCTCTCGACAGGGGGTATGCTTTCTTT	CASSSLDRGYAFF
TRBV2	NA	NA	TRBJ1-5	TGTGCCAGCAGTGCAGATAGCAATCAGCCCCAGCATTTT	CASSADSNQPQHF
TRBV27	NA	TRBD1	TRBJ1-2	TGTGCCAGCAGTTTAAGAACAGGGGAGTGGGGCTACACCTTC	CASSLRTGEWGYTF
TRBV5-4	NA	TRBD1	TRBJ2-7	TGTGCCAGCAGCTTAGGACAGGGAAAAGCCTACGAGCAGTACTTC	CASSLGQGKAYEQYF
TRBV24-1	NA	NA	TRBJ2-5	TGTGCCACCAGTGATAACCTTCCTCAGCAAGAGACCCAGTACTTC	CATSDNLPQQETQYF
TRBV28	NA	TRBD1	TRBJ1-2	TGTGCCAGCAGCCTGGACAGGAATGGCTACACCTTC	CASSLDRNGYTF
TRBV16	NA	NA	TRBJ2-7	TGTGCCAGCAGCCAATGGTCATACACCACCTACGAGCAGTACTTC	CASSQWSYTTYEQYF
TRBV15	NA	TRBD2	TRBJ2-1	TGTGCCACCAGCAATAGCGGGAGTCACAATGAGCAGTTCTTC	CATSNSGSHNEQFF
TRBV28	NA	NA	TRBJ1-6	TGTGCCAGTCTCTCCGGGGGGGCGGGTTCACCCCTCCACTTT	CASLSGGAGSPLHF
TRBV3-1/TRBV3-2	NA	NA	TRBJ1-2	TGTGCCAGCAGCCAAGGAGGCCCTTTTGGAGGTGGCTACACCTTC	CASSQGGPFGGGYTF
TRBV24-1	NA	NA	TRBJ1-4	TGTGCCACCAGTCAGGGTGAAAAACTGTTTTTT	CATSQGEKLFF
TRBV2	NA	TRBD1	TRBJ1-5	TGTGCCAGCAGTCGTAAGGGGGCTAGCAATCAGCCCCAGCATTTT	CASSRKGASNQPQHF
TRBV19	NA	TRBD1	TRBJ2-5	TGTGCCAGTAGTATAGGGGGGACAGGGGCCATATTTGAGACCCAGTACTTC	CASSIGGTGAIFETQYF